These T cell receptor beta chains were read from a single sample in a study of blood T cell repertoires in COVID-19. Sequenced by immunoSEQ multiplex PCR; TCRdb stores in-frame clones only, minus some. The table lists roughly 300,000 clones, approximately 84% of them singletons. The specimen sequenced was peripheral blood. The receptors come from a human donor with COVID-19, enrolled during active disease. The donor label of this sample is uncertain. Both conserved end residues are part of each CDR3. Each record gives: D gene, J gene, V gene, clone size, CDR3 DNA, CDR3 protein. A D gene is named only where the DNA matches it firmly. Rows give clone size only sometimes, using once, few, many, or a class for an expanded clone.

d_gene: TRBD1
j_gene: TRBJ2-7
v_gene: TRBV29-1
abundance: NA
CDR3nt: TGCAGCGTTGAAGGATCCAGGGGGCTGGCGGCCTACGAGCAGTACTTC
CDR3aa: CSVEGSRGLAAYEQYF

d_gene: TRBD1
j_gene: TRBJ2-7
v_gene: TRBV2
abundance: NA
CDR3nt: TGTGCCAGCAGGGGACAGGTTAGGAGTGCGGAGCAGTACTTC
CDR3aa: CASRGQVRSAEQYF

d_gene: TRBD1
j_gene: TRBJ1-4
v_gene: TRBV30
abundance: NA
CDR3nt: TGTGCCTGGAGTGTAGGACAGGGGACTGAAAAACTGTTTTTT
CDR3aa: CAWSVGQGTEKLFF

d_gene: TRBD1
j_gene: TRBJ2-7
v_gene: TRBV28
abundance: NA
CDR3nt: TGTGCCAGCAGTTTATGGAATGGAGACCGGGACAGCTCCTACGAGCAGTACTTC
CDR3aa: CASSLWNGDRDSSYEQYF

d_gene: TRBD1
j_gene: TRBJ1-4
v_gene: TRBV27
abundance: NA
CDR3nt: TGTGCCAGCAGTTTCAGTTATCCGGGACAGGGTAGTGAAAAACTGTTTTTT
CDR3aa: CASSFSYPGQGSEKLFF

d_gene: TRBD2
j_gene: TRBJ2-7
v_gene: TRBV27
abundance: few
CDR3nt: TGTGCCAGCAGTTCGGTGACTAGCGGGTTGTACGAGCAGTACTTC
CDR3aa: CASSSVTSGLYEQYF

d_gene: NA
j_gene: TRBJ1-5
v_gene: TRBV27
abundance: NA
CDR3nt: TGTGCCAGCAGTTTGGCAGGAGGTAATCAGCCCCAGCATTTT
CDR3aa: CASSLAGGNQPQHF

d_gene: NA
j_gene: TRBJ2-1
v_gene: TRBV6-5
abundance: NA
CDR3nt: TGTGCCAGCAGAACCGGGACTTACAATGAGCAGTTCTTC
CDR3aa: CASRTGTYNEQFF

d_gene: NA
j_gene: TRBJ2-5
v_gene: TRBV4-3
abundance: NA
CDR3nt: TGCGCCAGCAGCCAAGATCTGGGTAGAGCGGAGACCCAGTACTTC
CDR3aa: CASSQDLGRAETQYF

d_gene: NA
j_gene: TRBJ1-4
v_gene: TRBV28
abundance: NA
CDR3nt: TGTGCCAGCAGTTTACGGAACAGGATTTGGGTAGGGACTAATGAAAAACTGTTTTTT
CDR3aa: CASSLRNRIWVGTNEKLFF

d_gene: TRBD1
j_gene: TRBJ2-2
v_gene: TRBV3-1/TRBV3-2
abundance: once
CDR3nt: TGTGCCAGCAGCCAACAGGGGGCTGGCGGGGAGCTGTTTTTT
CDR3aa: CASSQQGAGGELFF

d_gene: TRBD2
j_gene: TRBJ2-1
v_gene: TRBV5-4
abundance: NA
CDR3nt: TGTGCCAGCAGCTTGACTAGCGGGGCCCACGACAATGAGCAGTTCTTC
CDR3aa: CASSLTSGAHDNEQFF

d_gene: NA
j_gene: TRBJ2-1
v_gene: TRBV5-1
abundance: NA
CDR3nt: TGCGCCAGCGGGTTAGCGGTTAGCTCCTACAATGAGCAGTTCTTC
CDR3aa: CASGLAVSSYNEQFF

d_gene: NA
j_gene: TRBJ2-7
v_gene: TRBV3-1/TRBV3-2
abundance: NA
CDR3nt: TGTGCCAGCAGCCAAGCGTACGAGCAGTACTTC
CDR3aa: CASSQAYEQYF

d_gene: TRBD1
j_gene: TRBJ2-7
v_gene: TRBV5-6
abundance: NA
CDR3nt: TGTGCCAGCAGCCGACAGGGTGGCGACGAGCAGTACTTC
CDR3aa: CASSRQGGDEQYF

d_gene: TRBD2
j_gene: TRBJ2-3
v_gene: TRBV19
abundance: NA
CDR3nt: TGTGCCAGATACCATGGGATGGCGGGAGTGGTGAGGTCAGATACGCAGTATTTT
CDR3aa: CARYHGMAGVVRSDTQYF

d_gene: TRBD1
j_gene: TRBJ1-1
v_gene: TRBV19
abundance: few
CDR3nt: TGTGCCAGTAGTTCCCGGGACAGGGGGGGCACTGAAGCTTTCTTT
CDR3aa: CASSSRDRGGTEAFF

d_gene: NA
j_gene: TRBJ2-5
v_gene: TRBV13
abundance: NA
CDR3nt: TGTGCCAGCACAGCGTTCGGGGTTCTCCCAGAGACCCAGTACTTC
CDR3aa: CASTAFGVLPETQYF

d_gene: TRBD2
j_gene: TRBJ2-2
v_gene: TRBV2
abundance: NA
CDR3nt: TGTGCCAGCAGGCTAGCGGGAGTTCGAGGGAACACCGGGGAGCTGTTTTTT
CDR3aa: CASRLAGVRGNTGELFF

d_gene: NA
j_gene: TRBJ1-2
v_gene: TRBV27
abundance: NA
CDR3nt: TGTGCCAGCTTCGGGGACTTCTATGGCTACACCTTC
CDR3aa: CASFGDFYGYTF

d_gene: TRBD2
j_gene: TRBJ2-1
v_gene: TRBV9
abundance: NA
CDR3nt: TGTGCCAGCAGCGTAGGAGTTCTAGCGGGATTCTACAATGAGCAGTTCTTC
CDR3aa: CASSVGVLAGFYNEQFF

d_gene: TRBD1
j_gene: TRBJ1-1
v_gene: TRBV7-2
abundance: NA
CDR3nt: TGTGCCAGCAGCATTACCGGGACAGGGGTTACTGAAGCTTTCTTT
CDR3aa: CASSITGTGVTEAFF

d_gene: NA
j_gene: TRBJ1-1
v_gene: TRBV27
abundance: NA
CDR3nt: TGTGCCAGCAGTTATCGGGGTTTAACTGAAGCTTTCTTT
CDR3aa: CASSYRGLTEAFF

d_gene: TRBD1
j_gene: TRBJ1-1
v_gene: TRBV19
abundance: NA
CDR3nt: TGTGCCAGTAGTATACACAGGGGGAACACTGAAGCTTTCTTT
CDR3aa: CASSIHRGNTEAFF

d_gene: NA
j_gene: TRBJ2-1
v_gene: TRBV12-3/TRBV12-4
abundance: NA
CDR3nt: TGTGCCAGCAGTTTATCAGGGCGCAATGAGCAGTTCTTC
CDR3aa: CASSLSGRNEQFF

d_gene: NA
j_gene: TRBJ2-2
v_gene: TRBV7-3
abundance: NA
CDR3nt: TGTGCCAGCAGCTTTGACCCGGGTGGGGAGCTGTTTTTT
CDR3aa: CASSFDPGGELFF

d_gene: NA
j_gene: TRBJ2-2
v_gene: TRBV21-1
abundance: NA
CDR3nt: TGTGCCAGCAGCAATTTGGCCAGGGGCTGGAGCGGGGAGCTGTTTTTT
CDR3aa: CASSNLARGWSGELFF

d_gene: TRBD2
j_gene: TRBJ2-7
v_gene: TRBV5-1
abundance: NA
CDR3nt: TGCGCCAGCAGCTTGGGCTCTAGCGGGTTCTCCTACGAGCAGTACTTC
CDR3aa: CASSLGSSGFSYEQYF

d_gene: TRBD2
j_gene: TRBJ2-7
v_gene: TRBV15
abundance: NA
CDR3nt: TGTGCCACCAGCAGAGAATTCCTCCTAGCGGGACGGTACGAGCAGTACTTC
CDR3aa: CATSREFLLAGRYEQYF

d_gene: NA
j_gene: TRBJ1-4
v_gene: TRBV15
abundance: NA
CDR3nt: TGTGCCACCAGCACCCTGGGGGGGGCTAATGAAAAACTGTTTTTT
CDR3aa: CATSTLGGANEKLFF

d_gene: TRBD1
j_gene: TRBJ2-3
v_gene: TRBV6-2/TRBV6-3
abundance: NA
CDR3nt: TGTGCCAGCAGCCGGACAGGGCGGGGAACAGATACGCAGTATTTT
CDR3aa: CASSRTGRGTDTQYF

d_gene: TRBD2
j_gene: TRBJ2-1
v_gene: TRBV11-2
abundance: NA
CDR3nt: TGTGCCAGCAGCACCGGACTAGCAATAAATGAGCAGTTCTTC
CDR3aa: CASSTGLAINEQFF

d_gene: NA
j_gene: TRBJ2-7
v_gene: TRBV6-5
abundance: NA
CDR3nt: TGTGCCAGCAGTTACTCAACAGGGCCTCTCGGTGCCGAGCAGTACTTC
CDR3aa: CASSYSTGPLGAEQYF

d_gene: TRBD1
j_gene: TRBJ1-1
v_gene: TRBV6-1
abundance: NA
CDR3nt: TGTGCCAGCAGTGAAGGGGGACAGAGGGGAGCTTTCTTT
CDR3aa: CASSEGGQRGAFF

d_gene: NA
j_gene: TRBJ1-1
v_gene: TRBV19
abundance: NA
CDR3nt: TGTGCCAGCACCGGACAGACGAACACTGAAGCTTTCTTT
CDR3aa: CASTGQTNTEAFF

d_gene: NA
j_gene: TRBJ2-3
v_gene: TRBV14
abundance: NA
CDR3nt: TGTGCCAGCAGCCGGTCGCGCAGCACAGATACGCAGTATTTT
CDR3aa: CASSRSRSTDTQYF

d_gene: TRBD1
j_gene: TRBJ1-6
v_gene: TRBV9
abundance: NA
CDR3nt: TGTGCCAGCAGCGTAGGCGGAGGGGGCTACGGTTCACCCCTCCACTTT
CDR3aa: CASSVGGGGYGSPLHF

d_gene: NA
j_gene: TRBJ1-5
v_gene: TRBV9
abundance: NA
CDR3nt: TGTGCCAGCAGCGTGGGGACATCTTCGCAGCCCCAGCATTTT
CDR3aa: CASSVGTSSQPQHF

d_gene: NA
j_gene: TRBJ2-5
v_gene: TRBV6-5
abundance: NA
CDR3nt: TGTGCCAGCGGGGAGCCGGGTTTTCAAGAGACCCAGTACTTC
CDR3aa: CASGEPGFQETQYF

d_gene: TRBD1
j_gene: TRBJ2-3
v_gene: TRBV7-3
abundance: NA
CDR3nt: TGTGCCAGCAGCTTAACTAGTACCGGGACAGCCCTCACAGATACGCAGTATTTT
CDR3aa: CASSLTSTGTALTDTQYF

d_gene: TRBD2
j_gene: TRBJ2-2
v_gene: TRBV7-2
abundance: NA
CDR3nt: TGTGCCAGCAGCTCCCCCCCGGGGGGGGCGAACACCGGGGAGCTGTTTTTT
CDR3aa: CASSSPPGGANTGELFF

d_gene: NA
j_gene: TRBJ1-4
v_gene: TRBV3-1/TRBV3-2
abundance: NA
CDR3nt: TGTGCCAGCAGCCAAGGTTCGCGGGGGGGACTGTTTTTT
CDR3aa: CASSQGSRGGLFF

d_gene: NA
j_gene: TRBJ2-7
v_gene: TRBV6-2/TRBV6-3
abundance: NA
CDR3nt: TGTGCCAGCAGTTCTAGTGGACTGGTTCCCTACGAGCAGTACTTC
CDR3aa: CASSSSGLVPYEQYF

d_gene: NA
j_gene: TRBJ1-2
v_gene: TRBV15
abundance: NA
CDR3nt: TGTGCCACCAGCAGAGATCCAGGCCGGTCAGAGGGCTACACCTTC
CDR3aa: CATSRDPGRSEGYTF

d_gene: TRBD2
j_gene: TRBJ2-3
v_gene: TRBV29-1
abundance: few
CDR3nt: TGCAGCGTTACGACTAGCTTTGGCACAGATACGCAGTATTTT
CDR3aa: CSVTTSFGTDTQYF

d_gene: NA
j_gene: TRBJ2-6
v_gene: TRBV28
abundance: NA
CDR3nt: TGTGCCAGCAGCTACCGGACCTGGACAGCCTCTGGGGCCAACGTCCTGACTTTC
CDR3aa: CASSYRTWTASGANVLTF

d_gene: NA
j_gene: TRBJ1-2
v_gene: TRBV3-1/TRBV3-2
abundance: NA
CDR3nt: TGTGCCAGCAGCCAAGATAGGGGAAACTATGGCTACACCTTC
CDR3aa: CASSQDRGNYGYTF

d_gene: TRBD2
j_gene: TRBJ2-2
v_gene: TRBV4-1
abundance: NA
CDR3nt: TGCGCCAGCAGCCAAGCGCTAGCGGCGAACACCGGGGAGCTGTTTTTT
CDR3aa: CASSQALAANTGELFF

d_gene: TRBD2
j_gene: TRBJ2-7
v_gene: TRBV19
abundance: NA
CDR3nt: TGTGCCAGTCGATGGGGGACTAGCGGGACCTACGAGCAGTACTTC
CDR3aa: CASRWGTSGTYEQYF

d_gene: TRBD1
j_gene: TRBJ2-2
v_gene: TRBV27
abundance: NA
CDR3nt: TGTGCCAGCAGACTTTCCCAGGGGGCCGGGGAGCTGTTTTTT
CDR3aa: CASRLSQGAGELFF

d_gene: TRBD2
j_gene: TRBJ2-7
v_gene: TRBV7-2
abundance: many
CDR3nt: TGTGCCAGCAGCTCCGGACTAGCCGTCTACGAGCAGTACTTC
CDR3aa: CASSSGLAVYEQYF

d_gene: NA
j_gene: TRBJ2-5
v_gene: TRBV5-1
abundance: NA
CDR3nt: TGCGCCAGCAGCTTGGGGGTGCAGGCCCAAGAGACCCAGTACTTC
CDR3aa: CASSLGVQAQETQYF

d_gene: NA
j_gene: TRBJ1-2
v_gene: TRBV24-1
abundance: NA
CDR3nt: TGTGCCACCGGCTCGGCGGGGGACCCTCCTTATGGCTACACCTTC
CDR3aa: CATGSAGDPPYGYTF